A single sample gave rise to the 10 T cell receptor beta chains below, sequenced in a study of metastatic and nonmetastatic thyroid tumors. TCRdb re-called clones via MiXCR from the PCR reads. The sample records 30,000 to 45,000 clones, around 43% being singletons. Every patient was untreated before thyroid surgery. Material: tumor tissue. Receptor source: a male donor with papillary thyroid cancer or a benign thyroid nodule (not recorded which). Some clones in this sample may be carry-over from other donors' samples.

This clone came up a few times. The CDR3 nucleotides read TGTGCCAGCAGTGAATACGAGGGAACCAACTATGGCTACACCTTC. Protein: CASSEYEGTNYGYTF. The chain links TRBV6-1 to TRBJ1-2; D is undetermined. The V gene lost 2 bases and the J gene lost 2 bases, with 12 bases spanning the gap. CDR1 MNHNS and CDR2 SASEGT come from the germline V gene. The CDR3 totals 15 residues.

This clone was seen once. This chain connects TRBV3-1 to TRBJ2-7; tentatively, D is TRBD1 (5 bases). Germline-derived CDR1 and CDR2 are LGHDT and YNNKEL (reference sequence). The CDR3 consists of 14 residues. Trimming pared 4 bases from V and 0 bases from J, leaving 10 bases between. The CDR3 loop reads CASSPTESSYEQYF. For the CDR3, the DNA is TGTGCCAGCAGCCCGACAGAGAGCTCCTACGAGCAGTACTTC.

The V and J genes are TRBV11-2 and TRBJ2-1; D gene uncertain. Germline V gene data show CDR1 as SGHAT and CDR2 as FQNNGV. V shed 2 bases and J shed 0 bases, with 8 bases lying between them. The CDR3 loop spans 15 amino acids. The DNA of the CDR3 is TGTGCCAGCAGCTTAAACCCGTACTCCTACAATGAGCAGTTCTTC. Translation gives CASSLNPYSYNEQFF. Together with reference TRBV11-2 and TRBJ2-1, the CDR3 gives the full variable domain: EAGVAQSPRYKIIEKRQSVAFWCNPISGHATLYWYQQILGQGPKLLIQFQNNGVVDDSQLPKDRFSAERLKGVDSTLKIQPAKLEDSAVYLCASSLNPYSYNEQFFGPGTRLTVL.

V usage is TRBV18 and J usage is TRBJ1-5; no firm D call. Deletions cut 2 bases from V and 3 bases from J, with 5 bases between. The CDR3 sequence is 13 residues long. Germline assignment: CDR1 KGHSH and CDR2 LQKENI. CDR3 sequence (DNA): TGTGCCAGCTCACCAGATCCCAATCAGCCCCAGCATTTT. Translating gives CASSPDPNQPQHF.

The V call is TRBV7-2, the J call TRBJ2-7; unclear D gene. From germline, CDR1 is SGHTA and CDR2 FQGNSA. The CDR3 extends over 13 amino acids. V was pared by 5 bases and J by 0 bases, with 8 bases between. CDR3 region: CASSAGLSYEQYF. The CDR3 DNA reads TGTGCCAGCAGCGCCGGGCTCTCCTACGAGCAGTACTTC.

This clone was picked up a small number of times. This sample includes further DNA sequences coding for the same CDR3. This chain links TRBV6-1 with TRBJ1-2; D unresolved. CDR1 is MNHNS and CDR2 is SASEGT in the germline V gene. This CDR3 has 11 amino acids. Trimming stripped 7 bases from V and 0 bases from J, with 3 bases between. Here the CDR3 DNA reads TGTGCCAGCACAGCTAACTATGGCTACACCTTC. It encodes CASTANYGYTF.

The gene calls are TRBV19 and TRBJ2-1; 13 nucleotides line up with TRBD2. After removal of 4 bases from V and 6 bases from J, the junction contained 15 bases not matched to a gene. Looked up from germline, CDR1 is LNHDA and CDR2 is SQIVND (reference sequence). This CDR3 has 19 amino acids. Here the CDR3 reads CASSTPGLAGPRGPNEQFF. The CDR3 nucleotides read TGTGCCAGTAGTACTCCGGGACTAGCGGGACCTAGGGGTCCCAATGAGCAGTTCTTC.

This clone has just a few counts. V is TRBV28 and J is TRBJ1-2; 7 nucleotides line up with TRBD1. The length of the CDR3 is 13 residues. Looked up from germline, CDR1 is MDHEN and CDR2 is SYDVKM. Trimming at V came to 5 bases and at J to 8 bases, leaving 8 bases not matched to a gene. The CDR3: CASSSETGNGYTF. CDR3 in DNA: TGTGCCAGCAGTAGCGAGACAGGGAACGGCTACACCTTC.

This clone has more than one count but fewer than ten. This rearrangement joins TRBV6-1 to TRBJ1-2; D perhaps matches TRBD1 (5 bases). The germline V gene has CDR1 MNHNS and CDR2 SASEGT. Trimming shortened V by 1 base and J by 3 bases, and 9 bases separated the two germline ends. This CDR3 is built from 14 residues. Here the CDR3 reads CASSEGDGYYGYTF. CDR3 bases: TGTGCCAGCAGTGAAGGGGACGGATACTATGGCTACACCTTC.

J is TRBJ2-5 and V is TRBV4-1; D is ambiguous. The V gene's germline CDR1 is MGHRA and CDR2 YSYEKL. CDR3 size: 15 residues. The V end was cut by 1 base, the J end by 1 base, with 10 bases between. As DNA, the CDR3 is TGCGCCAGCAGCCAAGGATGGGCGGCCCAAGAGACCCAGTACTTC. It specifies CASSQGWAAQETQYF.